Listed below are T cell receptor beta chains from one sample, sequenced in a study of T cell responses to AZD1222 COVID-19 vaccine. Profiled with immunoSEQ multiplex PCR; TCRdb holds only in-frame clones, not every one. Of some 93,000 clones listed, over 75% are singletons. The material sequenced was peripheral blood, taken 28 days after the second AZD1222 dose. These receptor sequences come from an adult who received the AZD1222 COVID-19 vaccine. Both conserved end residues are part of each CDR3. Fields, in order: V gene, clone size, D gene, J gene, CDR3 protein, CDR3 DNA. A D gene is named only where the DNA matches it firmly. Rows may omit the clone size; those that give it use once, few, many or a size class.

>TRBV27|NA|NA|TRBJ1-1
CASSHLSRSDTEAFF
TGTGCCAGCAGCCATCTCTCCCGTTCGGACACTGAAGCTTTCTTT
>TRBV15|NA|NA|TRBJ2-7
CATSKGASYEQYF
TGTGCCACCAGCAAGGGTGCGTCCTACGAGCAGTACTTC
>TRBV3-1/TRBV3-2|once|NA|TRBJ2-5
CASSPTSSGETQYF
TGTGCCAGCAGCCCAACATCCTCCGGAGAGACCCAGTACTTC
>TRBV15|NA|TRBD1|TRBJ2-1
CATSKPGQGGSNEQFF
TGTGCCACCAGCAAACCGGGACAGGGGGGTTCCAATGAGCAGTTCTTC
>TRBV7-2|once|TRBD2|TRBJ2-1
CASSLVLAGVNEQFF
TGTGCCAGCAGCTTAGTACTAGCGGGAGTAAATGAGCAGTTCTTC
>TRBV2|NA|NA|TRBJ1-3
CASSTVSGNTIYF
TGTGCCAGCTCGACGGTCTCTGGAAACACCATATATTTT
>TRBV6-1|NA|NA|TRBJ1-2
CASSEGWKGYTF
TGTGCCAGCAGTGAAGGGTGGAAAGGCTACACCTTC
>TRBV30|NA|NA|TRBJ2-3
CAQSRDWGTDTQYF
TGTGCCCAAAGCCGGGACTGGGGCACAGATACGCAGTATTTT
>TRBV7-9|NA|NA|TRBJ1-1
CASSVGGGMTEAFF
TGTGCCAGCAGCGTAGGCGGGGGCATGACTGAAGCTTTCTTT
>TRBV7-8|once|TRBD1|TRBJ2-3
CASSLGGTGSADTQYF
TGTGCCAGCAGCCTTGGGGGGACAGGGAGTGCAGATACGCAGTATTTT
>TRBV19|NA|TRBD1|TRBJ1-2
CASSIARRDRGQGYTF
TGTGCCAGTAGTATAGCCCGACGGGACAGGGGGCAGGGCTACACCTTC
>TRBV15|NA|TRBD1|TRBJ2-4
CATSREVGQGNIQYF
TGTGCCACCAGCAGAGAGGTGGGACAGGGGAACATTCAGTACTTC
>TRBV6-5|NA|NA|TRBJ1-2
CASRVTGLNGYTF
TGTGCCAGCAGAGTTACAGGGTTAAATGGCTACACCTTC
>TRBV6-4|once|NA|TRBJ1-1
CASSDETVVQNTEAFF
TGTGCCAGCAGTGACGAGACAGTCGTACAGAACACTGAAGCTTTCTTT
>TRBV7-2|NA|NA|TRBJ1-1
CASSFPPGGRITEAFF
TGTGCCAGCAGCTTCCCCCCAGGAGGGAGAATCACTGAAGCTTTCTTT
>TRBV25-1|NA|NA|TRBJ1-2
CASSEGAGTGYGYTF
TGTGCCAGCAGTGAAGGGGCAGGGACTGGCTATGGCTACACCTTC
>TRBV29-1|NA|TRBD2|TRBJ2-1
CSVTGLAGSSYNEQFF
TGCAGCGTTACTGGACTAGCGGGGAGCTCCTACAATGAGCAGTTCTTC
>TRBV29-1|NA|NA|TRBJ1-6
CSVSQGINSPLHF
TGCAGCGTTAGCCAGGGGATTAATTCACCCCTCCACTTT
>TRBV9|NA|NA|TRBJ1-3
CASSVAFGLSSGNTIYF
TGTGCCAGCAGCGTAGCTTTCGGCCTCAGCTCTGGAAACACCATATATTTT
>TRBV5-6|NA|NA|TRBJ1-1
CASSLHGPNTEAFF
TGTGCCAGCAGCTTGCACGGACCGAACACTGAAGCTTTCTTT
>TRBV18|NA|NA|TRBJ2-6
CASSPGGASPSFSGANVLTF
TGTGCCAGCTCACCAGGGGGGGCGAGCCCCAGCTTCTCTGGGGCCAACGTCCTGACTTTC
>TRBV25-1|NA|TRBD1|TRBJ1-2
CASRRRGDRGTYGYTF
TGTGCCAGCAGACGGAGGGGGGACAGGGGCACTTATGGCTACACCTTC
>TRBV20-1|once|TRBD1|TRBJ1-2
CSASEGITTGGAYGYTF
TGCAGTGCTAGTGAGGGGATTACAACAGGGGGCGCATATGGCTACACCTTC
>TRBV6-5|NA|NA|TRBJ1-2
CASSWDLLNGYTF
TGTGCCAGCAGTTGGGACCTTCTGAATGGCTACACCTTC
>TRBV28|once|TRBD1|TRBJ1-1
CASSPGQGPNTEAFF
TGTGCCAGCAGCCCCGGACAGGGGCCCAACACTGAAGCTTTCTTT
>TRBV14|few|TRBD1|TRBJ2-1
CASSHDRVYYNEQFF
TGTGCCAGCAGCCACGACAGGGTGTACTACAATGAGCAGTTCTTC
>TRBV6-5|NA|TRBD1|TRBJ1-1
CASSSDRMNTEAFF
TGTGCCAGCAGTTCGGACAGGATGAACACTGAAGCTTTCTTT
>TRBV5-5|NA|TRBD2|TRBJ2-1
CASSLAVAGPYNEQFF
TGTGCCAGCAGCTTGGCTGTAGCGGGGCCCTACAATGAGCAGTTCTTC
>TRBV7-2|NA|NA|TRBJ1-3
CASSLSLGSGNTIYF
TGTGCCAGCAGCTTATCTCTCGGCTCTGGAAACACCATATATTTT
>TRBV9|NA|TRBD1|TRBJ1-2
CASSATGAYGYTF
TGTGCCAGCAGCGCAACAGGGGCCTATGGCTACACCTTC